The T cell receptor (beta chain) described here comes from a study of T cell changes during pregnancy in multiple sclerosis. The length of the CDR3 is 15 residues. Losses at the gene ends were 6 bases for V and 2 bases for J; bases not matched to a gene: 8. CDR1 and CDR2 (germline): KGHSH, LQKENI. Repertoires were generated with immunoSEQ multiplex PCR, while TCRdb's copy carries only in-frame clones and drops some. This table holds tens of thousands of clones, approximately 88% found once. The chain combines TRBV18 with TRBJ2-7, with 9 bases matching TRBD1. The starting material was peripheral blood, obtained in the first trimester of pregnancy. This clonotype originated in a female donor in good health, enrolled as a control in a pregnancy study. CDR3 DNA: TGTGCCAGCTCTCCAAGGGACAGGGACCCCTACGAGCAGTACTTC. This sequence encodes CASSPRDRDPYEQYF. Full variable domain (missing parts from reference TRBV18 and TRBJ2-7): NAGVMQNPRHLVRRRGQEARLRCSPMKGHSHVYWYRQLPEEGLKFMVYLQKENIIDESGMPKERFSAEFPKEGPSILRIQQVVRGDSAAYFCASSPRDRDPYEQYFGPGTRLTVT.